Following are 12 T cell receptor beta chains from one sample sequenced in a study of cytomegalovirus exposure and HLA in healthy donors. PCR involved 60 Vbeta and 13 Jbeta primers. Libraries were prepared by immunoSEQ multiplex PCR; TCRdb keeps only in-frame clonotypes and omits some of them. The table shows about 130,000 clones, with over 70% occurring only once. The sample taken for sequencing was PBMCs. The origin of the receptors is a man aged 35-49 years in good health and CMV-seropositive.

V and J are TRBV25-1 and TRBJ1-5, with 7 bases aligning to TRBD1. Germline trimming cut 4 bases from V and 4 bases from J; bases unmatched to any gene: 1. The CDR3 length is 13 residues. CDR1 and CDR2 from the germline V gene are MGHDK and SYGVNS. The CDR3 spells CASSGQGNQPQHF. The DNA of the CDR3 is TGTGCCAGCAGTGGACAGGGAAATCAGCCCCAGCATTTT. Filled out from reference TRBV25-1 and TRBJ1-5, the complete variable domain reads EADIYQTPRYLVIGTGKKITLECSQTMGHDKMYWYQQDPGMELHLIHYSYGVNSTEKGDLSSESTVSRIRTEHFPLTLESARPSHTSQYLCASSGQGNQPQHFGDGTRLSIL.

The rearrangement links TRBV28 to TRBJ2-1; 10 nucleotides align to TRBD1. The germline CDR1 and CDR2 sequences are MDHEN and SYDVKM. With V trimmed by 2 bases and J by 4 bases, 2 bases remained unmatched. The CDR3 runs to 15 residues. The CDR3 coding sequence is TGTGCCAGCAGTTTAAGGACAGGGGGATACAATGAGCAGTTCTTC. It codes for CASSLRTGGYNEQFF.

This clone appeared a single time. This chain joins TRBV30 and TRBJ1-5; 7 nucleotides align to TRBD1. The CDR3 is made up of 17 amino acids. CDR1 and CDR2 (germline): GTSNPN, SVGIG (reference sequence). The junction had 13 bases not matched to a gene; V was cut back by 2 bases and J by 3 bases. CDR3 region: CAWSTHMSGQDNQPQHF. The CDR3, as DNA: TGTGCCTGGAGTACCCATATGTCCGGACAGGACAATCAGCCCCAGCATTTT.

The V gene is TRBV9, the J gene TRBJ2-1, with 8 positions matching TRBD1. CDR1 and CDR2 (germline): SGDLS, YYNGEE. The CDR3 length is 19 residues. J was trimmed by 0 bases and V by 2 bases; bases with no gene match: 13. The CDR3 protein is CASSVSPGTGLSSYNEQFF. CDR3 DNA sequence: TGTGCCAGCAGCGTCTCACCCGGGACAGGATTAAGCTCCTACAATGAGCAGTTCTTC.

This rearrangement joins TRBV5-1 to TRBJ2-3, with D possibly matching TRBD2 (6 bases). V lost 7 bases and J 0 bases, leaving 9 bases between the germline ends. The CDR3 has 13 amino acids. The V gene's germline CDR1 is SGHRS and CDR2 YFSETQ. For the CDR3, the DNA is TGCGCCAGCGCGGGACCTAGCACAGATACGCAGTATTTT. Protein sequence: CASAGPSTDTQYF.

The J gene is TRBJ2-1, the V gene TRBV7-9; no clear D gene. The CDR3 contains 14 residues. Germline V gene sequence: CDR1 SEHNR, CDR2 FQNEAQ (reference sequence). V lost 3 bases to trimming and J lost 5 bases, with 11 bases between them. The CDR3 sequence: CASSFYNYDNEQFF. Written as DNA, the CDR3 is TGTGCCAGCAGCTTTTACAATTACGACAATGAGCAGTTCTTC.

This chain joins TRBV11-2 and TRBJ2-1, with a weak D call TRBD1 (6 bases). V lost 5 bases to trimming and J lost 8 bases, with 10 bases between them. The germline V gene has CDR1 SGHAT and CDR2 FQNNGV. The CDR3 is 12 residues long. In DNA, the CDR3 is TGTGCCAGCAGCAAGGACAGCTATGAGCAGTTCTTC. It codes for CASSKDSYEQFF.

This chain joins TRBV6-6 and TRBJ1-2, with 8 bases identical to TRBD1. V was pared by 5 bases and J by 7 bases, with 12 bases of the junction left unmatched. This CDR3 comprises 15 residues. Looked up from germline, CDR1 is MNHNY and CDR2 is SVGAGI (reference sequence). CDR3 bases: TGTGCCAGCAGTCAGACCGGACAGGGAGGTAGTGGCTACACCTTC. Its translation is CASSQTGQGGSGYTF.

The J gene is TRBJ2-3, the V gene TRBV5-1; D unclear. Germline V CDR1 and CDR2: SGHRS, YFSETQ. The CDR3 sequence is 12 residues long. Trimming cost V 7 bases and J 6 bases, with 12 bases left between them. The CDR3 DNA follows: TGCGCCAGCTGGGTGTCCAGGGATACGCAGTATTTT. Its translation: CASWVSRDTQYF.

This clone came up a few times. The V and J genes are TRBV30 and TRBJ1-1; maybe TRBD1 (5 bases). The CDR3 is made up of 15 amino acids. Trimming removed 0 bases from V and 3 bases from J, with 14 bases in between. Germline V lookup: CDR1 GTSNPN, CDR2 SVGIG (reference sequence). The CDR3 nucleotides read TGTGCCTGGAGTGTATACCGGGGGGTCTACACTGAAGCTTTCTTT. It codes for CAWSVYRGVYTEAFF.

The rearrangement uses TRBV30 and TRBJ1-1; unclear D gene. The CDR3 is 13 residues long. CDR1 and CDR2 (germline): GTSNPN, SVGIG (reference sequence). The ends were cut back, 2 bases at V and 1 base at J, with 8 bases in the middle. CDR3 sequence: CAWSLLANTEAFF. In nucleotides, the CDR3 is TGTGCCTGGAGTTTGTTGGCGAACACTGAAGCTTTCTTT.

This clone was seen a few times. CDR3 amino acids: CASSGDRGSYEQYF. CDR3 bases: TGTGCCAGCAGTGGGGACAGGGGATCCTACGAGCAGTACTTC. The chain combines TRBV28 with TRBJ2-7; 10 nucleotides match TRBD1. This CDR3 has 14 residues. V dropped 5 bases and J dropped 1; count of bases not matched to a gene: 2. CDR1 is MDHEN and CDR2 is SYDVKM in the germline V gene.